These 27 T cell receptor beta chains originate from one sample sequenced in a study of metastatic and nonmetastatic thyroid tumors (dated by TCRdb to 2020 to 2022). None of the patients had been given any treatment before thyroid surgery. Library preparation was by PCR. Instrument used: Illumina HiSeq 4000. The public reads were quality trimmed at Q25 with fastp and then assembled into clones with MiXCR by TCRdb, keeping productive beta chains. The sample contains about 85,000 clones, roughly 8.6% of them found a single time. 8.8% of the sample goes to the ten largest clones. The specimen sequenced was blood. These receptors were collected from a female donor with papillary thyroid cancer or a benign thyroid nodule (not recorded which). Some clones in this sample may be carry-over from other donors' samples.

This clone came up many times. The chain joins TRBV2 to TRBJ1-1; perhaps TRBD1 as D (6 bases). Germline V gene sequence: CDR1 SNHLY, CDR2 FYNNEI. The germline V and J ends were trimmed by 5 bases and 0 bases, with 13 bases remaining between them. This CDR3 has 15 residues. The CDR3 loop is CASSYRQAMNTEAFF. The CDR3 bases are TGTGCCAGCAGTTACCGACAGGCCATGAACACTGAAGCTTTCTTT.

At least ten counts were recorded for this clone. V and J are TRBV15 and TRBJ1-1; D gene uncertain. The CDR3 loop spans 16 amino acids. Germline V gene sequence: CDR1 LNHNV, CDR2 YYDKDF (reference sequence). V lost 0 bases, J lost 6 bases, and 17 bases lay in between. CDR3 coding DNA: TGTGCCACCAGCAGAGATCGCGTCAGTATGTCTCCTGAAGCTTTCTTT. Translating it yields CATSRDRVSMSPEAFF.

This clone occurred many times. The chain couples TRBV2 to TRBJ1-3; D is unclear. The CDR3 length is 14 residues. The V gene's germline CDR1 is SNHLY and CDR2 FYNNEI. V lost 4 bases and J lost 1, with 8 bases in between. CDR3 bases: TGTGCCAGCAGTGTAGTTCAGTCTGGAAACACCATATATTTT. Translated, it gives CASSVVQSGNTIYF.

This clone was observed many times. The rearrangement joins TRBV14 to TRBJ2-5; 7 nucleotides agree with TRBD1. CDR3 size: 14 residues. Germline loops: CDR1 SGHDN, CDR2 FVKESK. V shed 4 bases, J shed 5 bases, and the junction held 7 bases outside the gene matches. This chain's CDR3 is CASSRSDRVETQYF. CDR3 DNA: TGTGCCAGCAGCCGATCCGACAGGGTGGAGACCCAGTACTTC.

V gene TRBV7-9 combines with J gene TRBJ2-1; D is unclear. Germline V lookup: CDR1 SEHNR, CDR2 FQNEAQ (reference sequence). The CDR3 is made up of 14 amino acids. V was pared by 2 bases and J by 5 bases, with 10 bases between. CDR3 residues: CASSLSLGHNEQFF. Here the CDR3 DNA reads TGTGCCAGCAGCTTATCATTAGGGCACAATGAGCAGTTCTTC.

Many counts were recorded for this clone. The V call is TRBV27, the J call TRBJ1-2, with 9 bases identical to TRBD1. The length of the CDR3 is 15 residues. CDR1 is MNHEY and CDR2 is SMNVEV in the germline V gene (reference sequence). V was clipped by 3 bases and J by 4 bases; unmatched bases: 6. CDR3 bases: TGTGCCAGCAGTTTGTCCGGGACAGGGCCCTATGGCTACACCTTC. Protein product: CASSLSGTGPYGYTF.

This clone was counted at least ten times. The CDR3 DNA reads TGTGCCAGCAGTGATCATGGGCAGGCTTCCTACGAGCAGTACTTC. It codes for CASSDHGQASYEQYF. V usage is TRBV6-1 and J usage is TRBJ2-7, with D unresolved. The CDR3 runs 15 residues. V gave up 3 bases and J gave up 1 base, with 13 bases separating them. Germline V gene lookup returns CDR1 MNHNS and CDR2 SASEGT.

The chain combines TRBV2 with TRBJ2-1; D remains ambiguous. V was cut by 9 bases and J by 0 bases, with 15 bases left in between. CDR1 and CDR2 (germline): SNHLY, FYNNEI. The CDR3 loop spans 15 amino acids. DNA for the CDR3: TGTGCCAGTGAGCCTGCCCTGAGCTCCTACAATGAGCAGTTCTTC. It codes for CASEPALSSYNEQFF.

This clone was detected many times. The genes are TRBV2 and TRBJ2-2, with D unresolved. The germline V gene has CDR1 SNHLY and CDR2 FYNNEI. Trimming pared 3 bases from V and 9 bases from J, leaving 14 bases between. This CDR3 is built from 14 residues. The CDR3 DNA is TGTGCCAGCAGTGAGCCGCAGATAGGCAGGGAGCTGTTTTTT. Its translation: CASSEPQIGRELFF.

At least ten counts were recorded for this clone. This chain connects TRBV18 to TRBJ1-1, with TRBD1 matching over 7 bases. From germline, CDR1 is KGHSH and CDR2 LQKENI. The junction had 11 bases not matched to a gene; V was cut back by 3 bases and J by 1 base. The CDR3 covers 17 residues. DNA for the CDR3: TGTGCCAGCTCACCTATGACAGGGCCGGGGGGGAACACTGAAGCTTTCTTT. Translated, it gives CASSPMTGPGGNTEAFF.

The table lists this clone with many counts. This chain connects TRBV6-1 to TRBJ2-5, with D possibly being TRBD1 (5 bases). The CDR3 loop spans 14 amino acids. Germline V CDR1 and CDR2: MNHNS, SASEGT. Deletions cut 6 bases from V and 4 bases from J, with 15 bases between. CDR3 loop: CASRPPARAETQYF. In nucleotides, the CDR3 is TGTGCCAGCAGACCCCCGGCCAGGGCAGAGACCCAGTACTTC.

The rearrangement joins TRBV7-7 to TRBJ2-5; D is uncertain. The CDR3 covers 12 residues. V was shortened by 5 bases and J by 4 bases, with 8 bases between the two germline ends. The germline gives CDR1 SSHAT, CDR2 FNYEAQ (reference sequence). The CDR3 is CASSDSSETQYF. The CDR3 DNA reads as TGTGCCAGCAGCGACTCCTCAGAGACCCAGTACTTC. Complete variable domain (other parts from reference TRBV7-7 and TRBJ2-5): GAGVSQSPRYKVTKRGQDVTLRCDPISSHATLYWYQQALGQGPEFLTYFNYEAQPDKSGLPSDRFSAERPEGSISTLTIQRTEQRDSAMYRCASSDSSETQYFGPGTRLLVL.

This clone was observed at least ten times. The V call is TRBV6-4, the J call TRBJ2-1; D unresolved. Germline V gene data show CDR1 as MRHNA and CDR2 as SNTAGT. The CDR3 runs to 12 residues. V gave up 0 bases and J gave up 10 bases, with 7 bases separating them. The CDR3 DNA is TGTGCCAGCAGTGACTCGACAACGGAGCAGTTCTTC. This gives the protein CASSDSTTEQFF.

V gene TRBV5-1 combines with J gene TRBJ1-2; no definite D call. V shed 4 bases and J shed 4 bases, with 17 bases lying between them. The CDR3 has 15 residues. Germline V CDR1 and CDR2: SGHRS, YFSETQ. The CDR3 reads CASSLTAGVCYGYTF. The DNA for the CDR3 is TGCGCCAGCAGCCTAACGGCGGGCGTATGCTATGGCTACACCTTC.

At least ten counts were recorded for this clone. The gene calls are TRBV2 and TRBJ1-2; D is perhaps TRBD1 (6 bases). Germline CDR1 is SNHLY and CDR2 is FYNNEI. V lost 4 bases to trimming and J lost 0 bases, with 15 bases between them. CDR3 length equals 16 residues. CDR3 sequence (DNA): TGTGCCAGCAGTGGAGCTTTCACAGGGACTAACTATGGCTACACCTTC. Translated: CASSGAFTGTNYGYTF.

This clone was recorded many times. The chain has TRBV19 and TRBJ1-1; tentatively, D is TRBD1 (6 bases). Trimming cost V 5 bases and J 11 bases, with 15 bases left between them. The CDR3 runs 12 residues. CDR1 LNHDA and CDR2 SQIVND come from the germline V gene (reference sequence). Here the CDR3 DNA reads TGTGCCAGTAGTTCTAACGGACAGTTTGCTTTCTTT. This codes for CASSSNGQFAFF.

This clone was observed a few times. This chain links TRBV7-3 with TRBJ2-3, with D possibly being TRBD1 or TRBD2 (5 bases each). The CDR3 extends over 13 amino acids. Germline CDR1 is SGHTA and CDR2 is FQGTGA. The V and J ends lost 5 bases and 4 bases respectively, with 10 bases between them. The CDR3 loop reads CASSRGIPDTQYF. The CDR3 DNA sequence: TGTGCCAGCAGCCGGGGCATTCCAGATACGCAGTATTTT.

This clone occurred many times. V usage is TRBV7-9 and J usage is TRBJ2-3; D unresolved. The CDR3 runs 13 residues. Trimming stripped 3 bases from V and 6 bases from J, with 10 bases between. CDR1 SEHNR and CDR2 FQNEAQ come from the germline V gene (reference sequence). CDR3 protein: CASSLDGRDTQYF. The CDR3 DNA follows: TGTGCCAGCAGCTTGGACGGTAGGGATACGCAGTATTTT. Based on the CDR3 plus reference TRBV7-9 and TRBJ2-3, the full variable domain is DTGVSQNPRHKITKRGQNVTFRCDPISEHNRLYWYRQTLGQGPEFLTYFQNEAQLEKSRLLSDRFSAERPKGSFSTLEIQRTEQGDSAMYLCASSLDGRDTQYFGPGTRLTVL.

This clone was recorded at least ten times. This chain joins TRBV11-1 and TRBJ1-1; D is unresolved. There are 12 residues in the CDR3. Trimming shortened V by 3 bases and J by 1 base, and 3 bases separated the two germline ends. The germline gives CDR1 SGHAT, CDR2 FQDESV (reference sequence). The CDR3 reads CASSFQNTEAFF. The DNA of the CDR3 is TGTGCCAGCAGCTTCCAGAACACTGAAGCTTTCTTT.

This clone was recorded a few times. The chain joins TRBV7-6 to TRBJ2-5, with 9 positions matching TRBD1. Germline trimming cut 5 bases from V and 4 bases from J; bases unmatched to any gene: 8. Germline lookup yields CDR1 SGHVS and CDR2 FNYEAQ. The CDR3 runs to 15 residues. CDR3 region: CASSGPGQGTETQYF. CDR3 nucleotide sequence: TGTGCCAGCAGCGGACCGGGACAGGGTACAGAGACCCAGTACTTC.

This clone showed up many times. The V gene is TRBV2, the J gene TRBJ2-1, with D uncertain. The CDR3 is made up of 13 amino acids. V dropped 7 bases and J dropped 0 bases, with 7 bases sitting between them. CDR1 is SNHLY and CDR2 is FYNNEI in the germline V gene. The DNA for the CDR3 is TGTGCCAGCACCTGGTCCTCCTACAATGAGCAGTTCTTC. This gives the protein CASTWSSYNEQFF.

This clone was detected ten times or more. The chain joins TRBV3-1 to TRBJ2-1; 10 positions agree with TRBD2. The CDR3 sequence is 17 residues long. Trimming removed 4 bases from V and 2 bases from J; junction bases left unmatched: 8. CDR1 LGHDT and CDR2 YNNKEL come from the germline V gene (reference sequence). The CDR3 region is CASSRTRSGGAYNEQFF. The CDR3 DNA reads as TGTGCCAGCAGCCGCACCAGAAGCGGGGGGGCCTACAATGAGCAGTTCTTC.

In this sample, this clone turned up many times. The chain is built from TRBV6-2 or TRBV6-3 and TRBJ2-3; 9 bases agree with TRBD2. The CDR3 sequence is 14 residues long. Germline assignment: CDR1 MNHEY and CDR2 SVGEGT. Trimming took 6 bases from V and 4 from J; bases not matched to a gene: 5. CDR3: CASRVAGVADTQYF. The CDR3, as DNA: TGTGCCAGCAGGGTAGCGGGGGTCGCAGATACGCAGTATTTT.

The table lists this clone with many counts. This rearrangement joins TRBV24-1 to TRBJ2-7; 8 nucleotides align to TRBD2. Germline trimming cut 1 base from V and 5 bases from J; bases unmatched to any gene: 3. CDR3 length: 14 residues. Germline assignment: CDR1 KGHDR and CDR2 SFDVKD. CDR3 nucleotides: TGTGCCACCAGTGATTTACGGGGGGGCCACGAGCAGTACTTC. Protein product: CATSDLRGGHEQYF.

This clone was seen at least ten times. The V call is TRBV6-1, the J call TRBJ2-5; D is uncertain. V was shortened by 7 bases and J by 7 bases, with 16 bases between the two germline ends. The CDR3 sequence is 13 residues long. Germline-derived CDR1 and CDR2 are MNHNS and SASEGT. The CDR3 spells CASTNPGLRTQYF. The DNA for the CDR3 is TGTGCCAGCACCAACCCGGGTTTAAGGACCCAGTACTTC.

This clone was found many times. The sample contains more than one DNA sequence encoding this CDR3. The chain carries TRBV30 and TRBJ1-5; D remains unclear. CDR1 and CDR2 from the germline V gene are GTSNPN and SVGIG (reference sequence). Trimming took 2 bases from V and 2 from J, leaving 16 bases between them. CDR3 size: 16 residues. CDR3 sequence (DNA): TGTGCCTGGAGTACCCAGTCCGTAGTGCGCAATCAGCCCCAGCATTTT. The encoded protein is CAWSTQSVVRNQPQHF. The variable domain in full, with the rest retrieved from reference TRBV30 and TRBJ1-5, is SQTIHQWPATLVQPVGSPLSLECTVEGTSNPNLYWYRQAAGRGLQLLFYSVGIGQISSEVPQNLSASRPQDRQFILSSKKLLLSDSGFYLCAWSTQSVVRNQPQHFGDGTRLSIL.

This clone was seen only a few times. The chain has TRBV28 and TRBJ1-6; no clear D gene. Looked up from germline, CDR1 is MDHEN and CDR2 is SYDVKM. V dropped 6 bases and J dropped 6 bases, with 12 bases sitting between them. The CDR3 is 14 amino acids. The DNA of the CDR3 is TGTGCCAGCAGCTTGACTTTCCGTAATTCACCCCTCCACTTT. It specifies CASSLTFRNSPLHF.